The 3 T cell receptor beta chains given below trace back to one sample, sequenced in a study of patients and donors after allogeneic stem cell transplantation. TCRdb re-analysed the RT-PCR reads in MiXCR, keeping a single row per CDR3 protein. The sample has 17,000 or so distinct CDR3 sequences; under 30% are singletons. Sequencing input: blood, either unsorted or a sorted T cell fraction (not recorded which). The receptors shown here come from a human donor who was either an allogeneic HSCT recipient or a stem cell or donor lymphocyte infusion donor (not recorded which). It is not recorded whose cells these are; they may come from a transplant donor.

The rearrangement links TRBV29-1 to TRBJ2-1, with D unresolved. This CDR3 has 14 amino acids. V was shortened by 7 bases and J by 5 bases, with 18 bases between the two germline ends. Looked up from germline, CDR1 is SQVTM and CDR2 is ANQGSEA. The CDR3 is CSAPTPPKDNEQFF. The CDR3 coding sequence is TGCAGCGCACCGACGCCACCTAAGGACAATGAGCAGTTCTTC.

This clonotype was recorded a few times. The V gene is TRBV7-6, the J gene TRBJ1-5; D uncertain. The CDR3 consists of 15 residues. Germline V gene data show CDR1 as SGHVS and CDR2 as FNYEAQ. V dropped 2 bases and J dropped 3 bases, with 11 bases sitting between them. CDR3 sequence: CASSLIDGHNQPQHF. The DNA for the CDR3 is TGTGCCAGCAGCTTAATCGACGGCCACAATCAGCCCCAGCATTTT.

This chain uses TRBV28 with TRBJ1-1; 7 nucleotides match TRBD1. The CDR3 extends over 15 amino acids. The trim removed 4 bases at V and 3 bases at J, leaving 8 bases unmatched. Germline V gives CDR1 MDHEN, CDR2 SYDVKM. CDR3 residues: CASSSGTVRHTEAFF. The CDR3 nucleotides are TGTGCCAGCAGTTCCGGGACAGTCCGGCACACTGAAGCTTTCTTT.